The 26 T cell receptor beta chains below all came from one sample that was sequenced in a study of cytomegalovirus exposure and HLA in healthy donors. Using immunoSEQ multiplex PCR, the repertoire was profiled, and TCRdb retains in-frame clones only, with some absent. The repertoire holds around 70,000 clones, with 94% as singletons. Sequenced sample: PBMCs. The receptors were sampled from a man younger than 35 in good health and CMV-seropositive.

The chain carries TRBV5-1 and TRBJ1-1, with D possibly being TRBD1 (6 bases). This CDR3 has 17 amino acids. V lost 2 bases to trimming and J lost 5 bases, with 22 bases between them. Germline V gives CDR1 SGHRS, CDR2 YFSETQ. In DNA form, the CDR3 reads TGCGCCAGCAGCTTTGAATTCGGCGGGGGGCGCGGGACTGAAGCTTTCTTT. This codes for CASSFEFGGGRGTEAFF. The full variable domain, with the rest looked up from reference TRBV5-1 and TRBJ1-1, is KAGVTQTPRYLIKTRGQQVTLSCSPISGHRSVSWYQQTPGQGLQFLFEYFSETQRNKGNFPGRFSGRQFSNSRSEMNVSTLELGDSALYLCASSFEFGGGRGTEAFFGQGTRLTVV.

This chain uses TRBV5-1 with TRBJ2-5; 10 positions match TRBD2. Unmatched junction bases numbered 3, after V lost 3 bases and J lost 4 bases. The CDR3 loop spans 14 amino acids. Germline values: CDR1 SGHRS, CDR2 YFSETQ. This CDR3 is CASSYWTSGETQYF. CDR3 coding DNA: TGCGCCAGCAGCTATTGGACTAGCGGAGAGACCCAGTACTTC.

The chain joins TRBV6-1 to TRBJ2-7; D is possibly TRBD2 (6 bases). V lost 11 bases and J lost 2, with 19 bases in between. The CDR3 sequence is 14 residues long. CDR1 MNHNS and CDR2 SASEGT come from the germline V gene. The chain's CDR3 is CAGQTGTATYEQYF. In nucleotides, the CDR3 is TGTGCCGGTCAAACCGGGACTGCAACCTACGAGCAGTACTTC.

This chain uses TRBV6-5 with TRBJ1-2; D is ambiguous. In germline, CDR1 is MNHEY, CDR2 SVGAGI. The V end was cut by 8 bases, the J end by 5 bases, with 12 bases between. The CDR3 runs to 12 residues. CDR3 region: CASYLAGYGYTF. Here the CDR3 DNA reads TGTGCCAGCTATCTCGCGGGTTATGGCTACACCTTC.

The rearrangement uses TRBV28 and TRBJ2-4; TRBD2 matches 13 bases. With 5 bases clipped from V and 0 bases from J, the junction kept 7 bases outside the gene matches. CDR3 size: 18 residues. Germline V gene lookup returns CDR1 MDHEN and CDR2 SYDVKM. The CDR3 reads CASSLGTSGTLAKNIQYF. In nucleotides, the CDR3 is TGTGCCAGCAGTCTAGGGACTAGCGGGACCCTAGCCAAAAACATTCAGTACTTC. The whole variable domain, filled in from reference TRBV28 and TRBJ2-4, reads DVKVTQSSRYLVKRTGEKVFLECVQDMDHENMFWYRQDPGLGLRLIYFSYDVKMKEKGDIPEGYSVSREKKERFSLILESASTNQTSMYLCASSLGTSGTLAKNIQYFGAGTRLSVL.

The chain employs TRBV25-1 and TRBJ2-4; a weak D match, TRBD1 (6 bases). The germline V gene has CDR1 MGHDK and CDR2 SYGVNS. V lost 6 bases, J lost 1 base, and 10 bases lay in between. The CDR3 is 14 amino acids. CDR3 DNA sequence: TGTGCCAGCAGCTTTCAGGGGGCCAAAAACATTCAGTACTTC. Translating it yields CASSFQGAKNIQYF.

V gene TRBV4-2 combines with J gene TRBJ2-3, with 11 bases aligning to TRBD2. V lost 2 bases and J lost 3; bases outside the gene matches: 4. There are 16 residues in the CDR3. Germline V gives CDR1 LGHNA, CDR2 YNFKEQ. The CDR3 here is CASSQTTSGKTDTQYF. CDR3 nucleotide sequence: TGTGCCAGCAGCCAAACGACTAGCGGGAAAACAGATACGCAGTATTTT.

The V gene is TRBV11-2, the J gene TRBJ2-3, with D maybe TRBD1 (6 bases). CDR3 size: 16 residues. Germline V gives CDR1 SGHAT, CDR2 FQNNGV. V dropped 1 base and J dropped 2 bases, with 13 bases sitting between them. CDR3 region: CASSLGAGAVTDTQYF. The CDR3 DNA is TGTGCCAGCAGCTTAGGAGCAGGGGCAGTCACAGATACGCAGTATTTT.

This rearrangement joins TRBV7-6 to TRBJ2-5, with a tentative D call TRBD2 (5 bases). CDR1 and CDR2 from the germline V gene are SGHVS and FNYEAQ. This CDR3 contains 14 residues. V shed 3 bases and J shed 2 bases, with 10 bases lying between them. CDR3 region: CASSLRAYQETQYF. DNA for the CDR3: TGTGCCAGCAGCTTGAGGGCTTATCAAGAGACCCAGTACTTC.

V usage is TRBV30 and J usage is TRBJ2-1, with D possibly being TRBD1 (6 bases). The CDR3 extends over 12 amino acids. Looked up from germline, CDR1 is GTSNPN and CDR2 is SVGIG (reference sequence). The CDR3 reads CAWGRAGGEQFF. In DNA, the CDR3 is TGTGCGTGGGGGCGGGCGGGCGGTGAGCAGTTCTTC.

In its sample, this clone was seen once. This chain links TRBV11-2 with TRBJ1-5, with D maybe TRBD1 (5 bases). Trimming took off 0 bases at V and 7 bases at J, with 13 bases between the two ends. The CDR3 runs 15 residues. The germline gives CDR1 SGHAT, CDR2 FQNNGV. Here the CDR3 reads CASSLEQGGLQPQHF. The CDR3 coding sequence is TGTGCCAGCAGCTTAGAGCAGGGCGGTTTGCAGCCCCAGCATTTT.

The CDR3 spells CASSLRSGVREQYF. The DNA for the CDR3 is TGTGCCAGCAGTTTACGGTCGGGAGTACGGGAGCAGTACTTC. The rearrangement joins TRBV28 to TRBJ2-7, with a tentative D call TRBD2 (6 bases). The CDR3 has 14 amino acids. From germline, CDR1 is MDHEN and CDR2 SYDVKM. Trimming removed 2 bases from V and 7 bases from J, with 15 bases in between.

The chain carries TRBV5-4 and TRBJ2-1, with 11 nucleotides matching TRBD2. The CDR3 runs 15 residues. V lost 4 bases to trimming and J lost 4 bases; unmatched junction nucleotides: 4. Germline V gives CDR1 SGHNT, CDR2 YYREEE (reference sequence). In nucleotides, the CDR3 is TGTGCCAGCAGCGGGGGACTAGCGGTTTACAATGAGCAGTTCTTC. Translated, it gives CASSGGLAVYNEQFF.

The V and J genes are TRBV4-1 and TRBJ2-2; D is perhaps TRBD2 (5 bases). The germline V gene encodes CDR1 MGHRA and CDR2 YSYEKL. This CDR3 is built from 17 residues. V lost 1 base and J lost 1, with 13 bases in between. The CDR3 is CASSQVSGSGNTGELFF. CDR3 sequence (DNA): TGCGCCAGCAGCCAAGTATCCGGAAGCGGGAACACCGGGGAGCTGTTTTTT.

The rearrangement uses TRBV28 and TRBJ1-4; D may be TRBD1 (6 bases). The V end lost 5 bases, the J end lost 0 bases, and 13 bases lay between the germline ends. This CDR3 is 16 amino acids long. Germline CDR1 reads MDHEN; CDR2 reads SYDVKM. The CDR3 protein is CASSPSSGATNEKLFF. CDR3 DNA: TGTGCCAGCAGTCCGTCATCAGGGGCAACTAATGAAAAACTGTTTTTT. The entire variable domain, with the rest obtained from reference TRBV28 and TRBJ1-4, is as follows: DVKVTQSSRYLVKRTGEKVFLECVQDMDHENMFWYRQDPGLGLRLIYFSYDVKMKEKGDIPEGYSVSREKKERFSLILESASTNQTSMYLCASSPSSGATNEKLFFGSGTQLSVL.

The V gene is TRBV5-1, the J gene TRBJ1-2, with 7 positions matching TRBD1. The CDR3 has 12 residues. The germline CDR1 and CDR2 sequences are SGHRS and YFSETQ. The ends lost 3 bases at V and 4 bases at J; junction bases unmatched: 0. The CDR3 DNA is TGCGCCAGCAGCTGGGACAGCTATGGCTACACCTTC. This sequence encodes CASSWDSYGYTF.

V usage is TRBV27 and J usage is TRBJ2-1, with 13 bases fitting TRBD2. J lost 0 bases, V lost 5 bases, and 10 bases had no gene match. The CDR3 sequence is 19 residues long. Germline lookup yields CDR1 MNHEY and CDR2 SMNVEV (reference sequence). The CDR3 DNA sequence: TGTGCCAGCAGTGGAGCGGGACTAGCGGGGCCCAGCTCCTACAATGAGCAGTTCTTC. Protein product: CASSGAGLAGPSSYNEQFF.

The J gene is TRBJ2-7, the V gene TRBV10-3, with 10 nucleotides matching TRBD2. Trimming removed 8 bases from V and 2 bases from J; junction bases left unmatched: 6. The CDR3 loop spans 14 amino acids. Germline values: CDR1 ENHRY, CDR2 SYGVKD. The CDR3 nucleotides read TGTGCCATCTCTCAGCGGGAGGGGGCCTACGAGCAGTACTTC. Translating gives CAISQREGAYEQYF.

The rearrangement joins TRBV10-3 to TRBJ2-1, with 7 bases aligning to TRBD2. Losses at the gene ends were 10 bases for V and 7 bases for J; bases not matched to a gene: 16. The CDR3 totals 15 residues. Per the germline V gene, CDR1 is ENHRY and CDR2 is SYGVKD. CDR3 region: CATLPSSGGGNEQFF. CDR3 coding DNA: TGTGCCACTCTACCCTCTAGCGGAGGCGGGAATGAGCAGTTCTTC.

In DNA form, the CDR3 reads TGTGCCAGCAGTTTAGGAGGACAGGCGGGCTATGGCTACACCTTC. As protein: CASSLGGQAGYGYTF. The rearrangement joins TRBV28 to TRBJ1-2; 7 bases map to TRBD1. This CDR3 is 15 amino acids long. Germline CDR1 reads MDHEN; CDR2 reads SYDVKM. Trimming removed 2 bases from V and 4 bases from J; junction bases left unmatched: 7.

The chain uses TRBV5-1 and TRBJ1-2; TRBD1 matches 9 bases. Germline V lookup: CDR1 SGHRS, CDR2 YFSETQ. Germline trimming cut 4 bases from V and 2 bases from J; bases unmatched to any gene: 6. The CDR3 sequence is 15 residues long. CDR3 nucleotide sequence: TGCGCCAGCAGCCGGTGGACAGGGGACAACTATGGCTACACCTTC. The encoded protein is CASSRWTGDNYGYTF.

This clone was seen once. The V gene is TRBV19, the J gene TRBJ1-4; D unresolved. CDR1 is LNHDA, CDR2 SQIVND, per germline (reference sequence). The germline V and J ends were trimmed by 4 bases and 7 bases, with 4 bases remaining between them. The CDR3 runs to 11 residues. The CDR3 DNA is TGTGCCAGTAGTAATCGTGAAAAACTGTTTTTT. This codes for CASSNREKLFF.

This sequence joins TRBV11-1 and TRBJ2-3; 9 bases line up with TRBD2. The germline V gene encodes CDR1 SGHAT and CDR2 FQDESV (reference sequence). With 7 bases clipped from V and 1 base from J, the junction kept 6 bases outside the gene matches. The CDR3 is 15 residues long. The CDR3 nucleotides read TGTGCCAGCACCACCTGGACTAGCGGCACAGATACGCAGTATTTT. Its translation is CASTTWTSGTDTQYF.

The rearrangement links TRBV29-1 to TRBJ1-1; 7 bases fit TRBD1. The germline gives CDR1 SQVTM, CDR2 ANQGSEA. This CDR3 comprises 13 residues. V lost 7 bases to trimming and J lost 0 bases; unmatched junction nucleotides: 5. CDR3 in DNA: TGCAGCGCCACGGGACAGATGAACACTGAAGCTTTCTTT. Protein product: CSATGQMNTEAFF.

The CDR3, as DNA: TGTGCCAGTAGTATAGAGGTGGCGGGCTTCCCCTATGGCTACACCTTC. As protein: CASSIEVAGFPYGYTF. The chain has TRBV19 and TRBJ1-2; D unresolved. Trimming took 0 bases from V and 4 from J, leaving 15 bases between them. This CDR3 contains 16 residues. Germline values: CDR1 LNHDA, CDR2 SQIVND (reference sequence).

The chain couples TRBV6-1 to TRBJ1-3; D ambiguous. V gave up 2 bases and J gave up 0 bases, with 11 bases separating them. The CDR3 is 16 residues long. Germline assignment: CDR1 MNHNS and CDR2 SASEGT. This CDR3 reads CASSEIAANSGNTIYF. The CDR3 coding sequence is TGTGCCAGCAGTGAAATAGCCGCCAACTCTGGAAACACCATATATTTT.